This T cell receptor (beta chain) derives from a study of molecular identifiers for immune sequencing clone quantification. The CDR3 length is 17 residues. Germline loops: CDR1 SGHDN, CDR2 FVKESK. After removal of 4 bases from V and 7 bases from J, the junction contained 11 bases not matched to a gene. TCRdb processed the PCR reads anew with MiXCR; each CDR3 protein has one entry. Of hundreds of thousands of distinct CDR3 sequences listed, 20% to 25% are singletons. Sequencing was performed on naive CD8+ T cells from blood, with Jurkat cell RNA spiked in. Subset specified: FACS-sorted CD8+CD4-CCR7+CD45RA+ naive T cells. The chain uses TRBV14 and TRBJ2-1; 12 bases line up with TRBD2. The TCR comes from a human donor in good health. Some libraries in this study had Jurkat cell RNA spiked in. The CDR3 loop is CASSRDPPTSGSNEQFF. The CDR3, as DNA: TGTGCCAGCAGCCGAGATCCCCCGACTAGCGGGAGTAATGAGCAGTTCTTC.